The 21 T cell receptor beta chains reported below all come from one sample, sequenced in a study of blood T cell repertoires in COVID-19. The assay was immunoSEQ multiplex PCR, and TCRdb's table has in-frame clones only and misses some. The data show about 530,000 clones, 85% to 90% seen once. What was sequenced was peripheral blood. The source of these receptors is a woman between 50 and 59 years old with COVID-19, enrolled during active disease.

The rearrangement uses TRBV7-9 and TRBJ1-3; D unresolved. The germline V gene has CDR1 SEHNR and CDR2 FQNEAQ (reference sequence). V lost 1 base, J lost 7 bases, and 8 bases lay in between. The CDR3 has 13 residues. CDR3 in amino acids: CASSLVTGNTIYF. The CDR3, as DNA: TGTGCCAGCAGCTTAGTGACGGGGAACACCATATATTTT.

V usage is TRBV3-1 (or the pseudogene TRBV3-2) and J usage is TRBJ1-2, with 8 bases fitting TRBD1. CDR3 length equals 14 residues. Germline CDR1 is LGHDT and CDR2 is YNNKEL (reference sequence). Trimming removed 5 bases from V and 7 bases from J; junction bases left unmatched: 9. In nucleotides, the CDR3 is TGTGCCAGCAGCTTTACCCGGACAGGGAGTGGCTACACCTTC. Protein product: CASSFTRTGSGYTF.

With regard to this clone: The sample holds other DNA sequences that translate to the same CDR3. The rearrangement joins TRBV14 to TRBJ1-1; TRBD1 is a possible D gene (6 bases). CDR1 SGHDN and CDR2 FVKESK come from the germline V gene. The CDR3 runs 12 residues. Trimming pared 3 bases from V and 6 bases from J, leaving 8 bases between. The CDR3 here is CASSQGQPEAFF. As DNA, the CDR3 is TGTGCCAGCAGCCAGGGACAACCTGAAGCTTTCTTT.

The chain uses TRBV6-6 and TRBJ2-7; D is unclear. V was cut by 2 bases and J by 3 bases, with 8 bases left in between. Germline CDR1 and CDR2: MNHNY and SVGAGI (reference sequence). The CDR3 is 13 residues long. DNA of the CDR3: TGTGCCAGCAGTTACGCGCAGGACTACGAGCAGTACTTC. It translates to CASSYAQDYEQYF.

The chain combines TRBV7-9 with TRBJ1-4; D gene uncertain. The germline gives CDR1 SEHNR, CDR2 FQNEAQ (reference sequence). This CDR3 comprises 16 residues. V shed 3 bases and J shed 0 bases, with 11 bases lying between them. The CDR3 is CASSFSTTATNEKLFF. The CDR3 DNA reads TGTGCCAGCAGCTTTAGCACAACTGCAACTAATGAAAAACTGTTTTTT.

V is TRBV2 and J is TRBJ1-1; a weak D match, TRBD1 (5 bases). This CDR3 contains 12 residues. Germline-derived CDR1 and CDR2 are SNHLY and FYNNEI. V gave up 9 bases and J gave up 3 bases, with 11 bases separating them. CDR3 coding DNA: TGTGCCAGATCGGGGGGGTACACTGAAGCTTTCTTT. Its translation: CARSGGYTEAFF. The full variable domain, completed using reference TRBV2 and TRBJ1-1, is EPEVTQTPSHQVTQMGQEVILRCVPISNHLYFYWYRQILGQKVEFLVSFYNNEISEKSEIFDDQFSVERPDGSNFTLKIRSTKLEDSAMYFCARSGGYTEAFFGQGTRLTVV.

This chain links TRBV2 with TRBJ2-5; no reliable D call. CDR1 and CDR2 (germline): SNHLY, FYNNEI. The CDR3 runs to 14 residues. V was pared by 1 base and J by 3 bases, with 9 bases between. The CDR3 loop reads CASSEDRTEETQYF. CDR3 in DNA: TGTGCCAGCAGTGAAGATCGTACTGAAGAGACCCAGTACTTC.

The J gene is TRBJ1-4, the V gene TRBV18; possibly TRBD1 for D (6 bases). The germline CDR1 and CDR2 sequences are KGHSH and LQKENI. This CDR3 has 14 residues. Trimming pared 5 bases from V and 2 bases from J, leaving 9 bases between. DNA of the CDR3: TGTGCCAGCTCATACGACAGGACTAATGAAAAACTGTTTTTT. This translates into CASSYDRTNEKLFF.

This chain connects TRBV30 to TRBJ1-4; D remains ambiguous. Germline V lookup: CDR1 GTSNPN, CDR2 SVGIG (reference sequence). V gave up 1 base and J gave up 6 bases, with 15 bases separating them. The CDR3 spans 15 residues. This CDR3 reads CAWSGLSKHDEKLFF. In nucleotides, the CDR3 is TGTGCCTGGAGTGGACTAAGTAAGCATGATGAAAAACTGTTTTTT.

In its sample, this clone was seen once. V is TRBV9 and J is TRBJ1-2; 7 bases line up with TRBD1. Germline V gene data show CDR1 as SGDLS and CDR2 as YYNGEE. This CDR3 has 15 residues. V lost 4 bases to trimming and J lost 4 bases; unmatched junction nucleotides: 10. The CDR3, as DNA: TGTGCCAGCAGCTCGTCGGACAGGCCCTCCTATGGCTACACCTTC. Translating gives CASSSSDRPSYGYTF.

The V gene is TRBV6-2 or TRBV6-3, the J gene TRBJ1-2; D might be TRBD1 (6 bases). Germline CDR1 MNHEY, CDR2 SVGEGT. Trimming took off 5 bases at V and 3 bases at J, with 10 bases between the two ends. There are 13 residues in the CDR3. CDR3 sequence: CASSRNRDYGYTF. Written as DNA, the CDR3 is TGTGCCAGCAGTCGGAACAGGGACTATGGCTACACCTTC.

The chain recombines TRBV2 with TRBJ1-3; 7 nucleotides line up with TRBD1. Germline assignment: CDR1 SNHLY and CDR2 FYNNEI. CDR3 length equals 15 residues. V lost 5 bases to trimming and J lost 4 bases; unmatched junction nucleotides: 8. CDR3 amino acids: CASSRLGTDGNTIYF. CDR3 nucleotide sequence: TGTGCCAGCAGTCGACTTGGGACAGACGGAAACACCATATATTTT.

This rearrangement joins TRBV5-6 to TRBJ2-7, with TRBD1 matching over 10 bases. V was pared by 4 bases and J by 5 bases, with 6 bases of the junction left unmatched. The CDR3 spans 14 residues. Germline V gene data show CDR1 as SGHDT and CDR2 as YYEEEE. The CDR3 bases are TGTGCCAGCAGCCCCGGGACAGGGGTCCACGAGCAGTACTTC. It codes for CASSPGTGVHEQYF.

J is TRBJ1-5 and V is TRBV6-1; a possible D gene is TRBD1 (5 bases). Germline lookup yields CDR1 MNHNS and CDR2 SASEGT. V lost 3 bases and J lost 7, with 13 bases in between. This CDR3 has 14 residues. The CDR3 spells CASSDSGGTQPQHF. Here the CDR3 DNA reads TGTGCCAGCAGTGATTCGGGGGGAACACAGCCCCAGCATTTT.

Comments on this clone: The junction differs from germline at one of its ends, possibly a read error. This CDR3 is also generated by other DNA sequences in the sample. The gene calls are TRBV4-2 and TRBJ2-7; D is unresolved. This CDR3 has 13 residues. The germline CDR1 and CDR2 sequences are LGHNA and YNFKEQ. The CDR3 DNA is TGTGCCAGCAGCCCTGGAAGACTCTACGAGCAGTACTTT. It is translated as CASSPGRLYEQYF.

This clone appeared a single time. V and J are TRBV19 and TRBJ1-5; 8 bases agree with TRBD1. V lost 5 bases to trimming and J lost 9 bases; unmatched junction nucleotides: 15. Germline CDR1 LNHDA, CDR2 SQIVND (reference sequence). This CDR3 comprises 16 residues. The CDR3 DNA reads as TGTGCCAGTAGTCCAGTTGAAGCAGGGGGCCTTTGGCCCCAGCATTTT. Translated, it gives CASSPVEAGGLWPQHF.

V gene TRBV13 combines with J gene TRBJ2-2, with D unclear. CDR3 length equals 14 residues. The V and J ends lost 4 bases and 6 bases respectively, with 12 bases between them. Looked up from germline, CDR1 is PRHDT and CDR2 is FYEKMQ (reference sequence). CDR3 loop: CASSSPSWAGELFF. Written as DNA, the CDR3 is TGTGCCAGCAGCTCGCCTAGTTGGGCCGGGGAGCTGTTTTTT.

V usage is TRBV7-2 and J usage is TRBJ2-1, with TRBD2 matching 8 bases. The germline CDR1 and CDR2 sequences are SGHTA and FQGNSA. The CDR3 runs to 15 residues. The ends lost 4 bases at V and 15 bases at J; junction bases unmatched: 17. The CDR3 DNA is TGTGCCAGCAGCTCCTTATCCTCCTTTAGCGGGGTACCGTTCTTC. Translation: CASSSLSSFSGVPFF.

The gene calls are TRBV7-3 and TRBJ1-1; D is possibly TRBD1 (6 bases). The CDR3 sequence is 14 residues long. V lost 6 bases to trimming and J lost 1 base, with 12 bases between them. Germline CDR1 and CDR2: SGHTA and FQGTGA. DNA of the CDR3: TGTGCCAGCAGTTCAGGACAGCAGAACACTGAAGCTTTCTTT. It codes for CASSSGQQNTEAFF.

The V and J genes are TRBV9 and TRBJ1-1; D uncertain. V was clipped by 4 bases and J by 5 bases, with 15 bases between them. This CDR3 has 14 amino acids. Looked up from germline, CDR1 is SGDLS and CDR2 is YYNGEE. CDR3 sequence reads: CASSPTRRGTEAFF. The DNA for the CDR3 is TGTGCCAGCAGCCCAACCCGAAGAGGGACTGAAGCTTTCTTT.

This clone showed up just a few times. The CDR3 reads CASSITGAEEPQHF. As DNA, the CDR3 is TGTGCCAGCAGCATTACAGGGGCGGAGGAGCCCCAGCATTTT. V is TRBV2 and J is TRBJ1-5, with 7 bases aligning to TRBD1. Germline CDR1 reads SNHLY; CDR2 reads FYNNEI. The J segment lost 8 bases and the V segment lost 6 bases, leaving 10 bases of the junction unmatched. This CDR3 is built from 14 residues.